The clone carrying this T cell receptor beta chain has ten or more counts. Its target is not known. The time point is: persistent/refractory GD, antithyroid drugs over 5 years with positive TRAb. After RNA was extracted from PBMCs, the TCR library was made from it. The data were obtained in a study of regulatory T cells in long-lasting Graves disease. Notes on the study in general: The persistent group shared about 2,600 public clonotypes, more than the 966 shared by new patients.

This CDR3 comprises 14 residues. V lost 7 bases and J lost 4, with 16 bases in between. Germline CDR1 and CDR2: MNHNS and SASEGT. With iRepertoire HTBI primers and Arm-PCR of CDR3 regions, TCR beta libraries were built. TCRdb reanalysed the multiplex PCR reads using MiXCR and keeps one entry per CDR3 protein. The table includes over 300,000 distinct CDR3 sequences, about 20% detected once. This chain links TRBV6-1 with TRBJ2-5; D is uncertain. This TCR derives from a female donor with Graves disease. This sample comprised peripheral blood mononuclear cells (PBMCs), obtained when the disease was refractory, from a patient treated with antithyroid drugs. CDR3 in DNA: TGTGCCAGCACCCTTACTGGGATCCGAGAGACCCAGTACTTC. This gives the protein CASTLTGIRETQYF.